The 7 T cell receptor beta chains below come from one sample, sequenced in a study of cytomegalovirus exposure and HLA in healthy donors. PCR primers comprised 60 Vbeta and 13 Jbeta primers. Data came from immunoSEQ multiplex PCR; TCRdb stores just in-frame clones and leaves some out. This repertoire shows 150,000 to 200,000 clones, under 80% found once; its top ten account for just under 3%. The sample consisted of PBMCs. The receptors were sampled from a middle-aged man in good health and CMV-seronegative.

This CDR3 reads CASSLLGGKLFF. The CDR3 DNA reads as TGTGCCAGCAGCTTATTGGGGGGGAAACTGTTTTTT. The chain joins TRBV7-2 to TRBJ1-4, with D perhaps matching TRBD1 (5 bases). The germline V gene encodes CDR1 SGHTA and CDR2 FQGNSA. The CDR3 is 12 amino acids. V was shortened by 2 bases and J by 11 bases, with 9 bases between the two germline ends.

The V gene is TRBV28, the J gene TRBJ1-2; the match to TRBD1 covers 12 bases. Trimming took 8 bases from V and 1 from J; bases not matched to a gene: 5. The CDR3 covers 15 residues. Germline V gives CDR1 MDHEN, CDR2 SYDVKM. The CDR3 DNA reads as TGTGCCAGCGGGGGACAGGGGGCTTTTAACTATGGCTACACCTTC. Protein: CASGGQGAFNYGYTF.

The gene calls are TRBV9 and TRBJ2-7, with D possibly TRBD1 on 5 matching bases. Trimming pared 2 bases from V and 0 bases from J, leaving 6 bases between. The germline CDR1 and CDR2 sequences are SGDLS and YYNGEE. CDR3 length equals 13 residues. Here the CDR3 reads CASSVDSSYEQYF. The CDR3 DNA sequence: TGTGCCAGCAGCGTCGACAGCTCCTACGAGCAGTACTTC.

This clone has just one count. The chain carries TRBV18 and TRBJ2-5, with D unresolved. Trimming shortened V by 3 bases and J by 2 bases, and 7 bases separated the two germline ends. The CDR3 has 13 residues. The germline gives CDR1 KGHSH, CDR2 LQKENI. CDR3 in amino acids: CASSPARQETQYF. Written as DNA, the CDR3 is TGTGCCAGCTCACCGGCCAGACAAGAGACCCAGTACTTC.

The chain combines TRBV11-2 with TRBJ1-4; D uncertain. The CDR3 is 15 amino acids. Per the germline V gene, CDR1 is SGHAT and CDR2 is FQNNGV. Trimming pared 5 bases from V and 8 bases from J, leaving 18 bases between. The CDR3 DNA reads TGTGCCAGCAGCCGACCAGGTCTCGGTATCGAAAAACTGTTTTTT. Translating gives CASSRPGLGIEKLFF. The whole variable domain, remainder taken from reference TRBV11-2 and TRBJ1-4, is EAGVAQSPRYKIIEKRQSVAFWCNPISGHATLYWYQQILGQGPKLLIQFQNNGVVDDSQLPKDRFSAERLKGVDSTLKIQPAKLEDSAVYLCASSRPGLGIEKLFFGSGTQLSVL.

This clone was seen more than once but under ten times. This chain connects TRBV19 to TRBJ1-2, with 9 bases that match TRBD1. Trimming cost V 5 bases and J 3 bases; bases outside gene matches: 4. The CDR3 has 14 residues. Germline-derived CDR1 and CDR2 are LNHDA and SQIVND (reference sequence). The CDR3 DNA is TGTGCCAGTAGTGACAGGGGGATCGACTATGGCTACACCTTC. Translating it yields CASSDRGIDYGYTF.

The gene calls are TRBV29-1 and TRBJ2-1; weak D call: TRBD2 (6 bases). CDR1 is SQVTM, CDR2 ANQGSEA, per germline. This CDR3 comprises 12 residues. V was pared by 4 bases and J by 10 bases, with 14 bases between. This chain's CDR3 is CSVGWGGGEQFF. For the CDR3, the DNA is TGCAGCGTTGGTTGGGGAGGCGGCGAGCAGTTCTTC.